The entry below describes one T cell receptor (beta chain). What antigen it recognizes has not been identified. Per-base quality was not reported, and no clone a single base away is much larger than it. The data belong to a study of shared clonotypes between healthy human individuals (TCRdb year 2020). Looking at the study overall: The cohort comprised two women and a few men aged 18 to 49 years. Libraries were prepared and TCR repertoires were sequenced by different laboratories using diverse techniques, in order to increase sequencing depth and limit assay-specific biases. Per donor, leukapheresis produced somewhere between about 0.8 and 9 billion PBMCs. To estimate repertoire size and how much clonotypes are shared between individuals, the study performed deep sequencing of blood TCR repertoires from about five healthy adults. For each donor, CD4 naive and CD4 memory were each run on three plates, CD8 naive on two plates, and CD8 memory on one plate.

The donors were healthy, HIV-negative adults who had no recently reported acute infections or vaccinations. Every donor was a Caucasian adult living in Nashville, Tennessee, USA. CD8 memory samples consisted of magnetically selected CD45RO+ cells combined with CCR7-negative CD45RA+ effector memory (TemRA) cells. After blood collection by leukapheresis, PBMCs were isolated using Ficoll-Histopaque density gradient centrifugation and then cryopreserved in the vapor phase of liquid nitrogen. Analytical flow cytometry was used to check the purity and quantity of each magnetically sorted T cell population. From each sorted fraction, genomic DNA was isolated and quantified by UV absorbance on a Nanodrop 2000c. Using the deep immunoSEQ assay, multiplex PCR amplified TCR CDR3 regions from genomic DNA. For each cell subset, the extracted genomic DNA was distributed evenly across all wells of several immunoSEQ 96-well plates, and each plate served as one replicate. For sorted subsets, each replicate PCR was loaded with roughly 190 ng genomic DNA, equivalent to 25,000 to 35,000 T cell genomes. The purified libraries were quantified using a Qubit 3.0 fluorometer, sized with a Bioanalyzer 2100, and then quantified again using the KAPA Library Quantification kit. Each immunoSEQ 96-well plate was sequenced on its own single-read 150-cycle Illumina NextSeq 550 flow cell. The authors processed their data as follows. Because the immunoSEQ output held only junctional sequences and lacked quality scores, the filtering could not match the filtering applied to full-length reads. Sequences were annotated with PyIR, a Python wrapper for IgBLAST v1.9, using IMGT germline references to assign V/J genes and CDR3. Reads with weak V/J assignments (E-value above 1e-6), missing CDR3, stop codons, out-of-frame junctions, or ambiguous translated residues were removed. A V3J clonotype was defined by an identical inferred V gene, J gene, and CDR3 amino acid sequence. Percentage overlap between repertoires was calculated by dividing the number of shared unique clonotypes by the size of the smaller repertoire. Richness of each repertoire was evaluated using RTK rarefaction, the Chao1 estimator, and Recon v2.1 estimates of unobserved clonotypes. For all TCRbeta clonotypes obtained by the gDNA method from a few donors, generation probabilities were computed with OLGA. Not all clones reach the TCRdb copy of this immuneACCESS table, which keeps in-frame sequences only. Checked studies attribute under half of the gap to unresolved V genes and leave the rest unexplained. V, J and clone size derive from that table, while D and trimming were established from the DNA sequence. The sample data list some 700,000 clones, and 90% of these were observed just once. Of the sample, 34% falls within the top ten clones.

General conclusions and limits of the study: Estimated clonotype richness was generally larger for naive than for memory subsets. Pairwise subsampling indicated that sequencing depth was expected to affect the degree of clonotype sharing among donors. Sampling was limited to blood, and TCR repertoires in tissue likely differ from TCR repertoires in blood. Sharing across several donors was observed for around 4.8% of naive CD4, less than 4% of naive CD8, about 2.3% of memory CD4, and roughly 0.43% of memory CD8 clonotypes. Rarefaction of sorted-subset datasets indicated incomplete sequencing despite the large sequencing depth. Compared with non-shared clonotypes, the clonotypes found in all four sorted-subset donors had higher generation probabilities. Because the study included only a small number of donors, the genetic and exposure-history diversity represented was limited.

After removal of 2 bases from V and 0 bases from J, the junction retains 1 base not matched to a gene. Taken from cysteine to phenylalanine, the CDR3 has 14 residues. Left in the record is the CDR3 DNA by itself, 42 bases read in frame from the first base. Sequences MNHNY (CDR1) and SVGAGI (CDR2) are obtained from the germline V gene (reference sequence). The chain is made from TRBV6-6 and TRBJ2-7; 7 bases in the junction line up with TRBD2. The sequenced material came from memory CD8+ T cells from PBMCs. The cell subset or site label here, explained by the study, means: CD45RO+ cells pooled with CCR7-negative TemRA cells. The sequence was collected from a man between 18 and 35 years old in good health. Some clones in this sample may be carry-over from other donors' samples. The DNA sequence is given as TGTGCCAGCAGTTACCCGGGAGGCTCCTACGAGCAGTACTTC. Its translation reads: CASSYPGGSYEQYF.